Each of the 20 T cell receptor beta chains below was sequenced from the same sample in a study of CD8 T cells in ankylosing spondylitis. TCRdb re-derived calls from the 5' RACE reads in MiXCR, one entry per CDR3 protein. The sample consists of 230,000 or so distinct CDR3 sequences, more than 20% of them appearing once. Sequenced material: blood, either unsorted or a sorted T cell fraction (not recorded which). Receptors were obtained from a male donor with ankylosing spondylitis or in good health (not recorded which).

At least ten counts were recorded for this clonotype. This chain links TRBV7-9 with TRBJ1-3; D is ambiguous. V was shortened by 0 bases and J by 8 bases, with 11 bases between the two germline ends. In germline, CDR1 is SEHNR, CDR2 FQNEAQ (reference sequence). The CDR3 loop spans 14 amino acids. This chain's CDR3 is CASSLARVSDTIYF. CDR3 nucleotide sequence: TGTGCCAGCAGCTTAGCACGGGTGTCGGACACCATATATTTT. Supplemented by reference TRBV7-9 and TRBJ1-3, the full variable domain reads DTGVSQNPRHKITKRGQNVTFRCDPISEHNRLYWYRQTLGQGPEFLTYFQNEAQLEKSRLLSDRFSAERPKGSFSTLEIQRTEQGDSAMYLCASSLARVSDTIYFGEGSWLTVV.

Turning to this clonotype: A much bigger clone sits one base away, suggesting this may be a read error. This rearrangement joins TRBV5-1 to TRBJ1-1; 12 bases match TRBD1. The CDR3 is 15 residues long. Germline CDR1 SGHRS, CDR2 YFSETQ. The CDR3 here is CASSRSGTGGFSASF. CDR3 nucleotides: TGCGCCAGCAGCCGATCCGGGACAGGGGGCTTCTCGGCTTCCTTT. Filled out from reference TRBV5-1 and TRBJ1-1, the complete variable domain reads KAGVTQTPRYLIKTRGQQVTLSCSPISGHRSVSWYQQTPGQGLQFLFEYFSETQRNKGNFPGRFSGRQFSNSRSEMNVSTLELGDSALYLCASSRSGTGGFSASFGQGTRLTVV.

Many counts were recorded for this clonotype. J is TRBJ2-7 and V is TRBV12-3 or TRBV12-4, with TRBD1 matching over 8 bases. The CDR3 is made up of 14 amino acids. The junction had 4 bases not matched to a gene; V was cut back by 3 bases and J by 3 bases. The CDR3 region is CASSFAQGGYEQYF. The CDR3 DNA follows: TGTGCCAGCAGTTTCGCACAGGGGGGCTACGAGCAGTACTTC.

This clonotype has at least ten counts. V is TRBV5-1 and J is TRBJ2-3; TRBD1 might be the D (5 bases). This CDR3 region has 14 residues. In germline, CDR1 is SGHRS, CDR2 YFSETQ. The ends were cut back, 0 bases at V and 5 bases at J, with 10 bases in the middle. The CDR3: CASSLVGREDTQYF. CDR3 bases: TGCGCCAGCAGCTTGGTCGGCAGGGAAGATACGCAGTATTTT. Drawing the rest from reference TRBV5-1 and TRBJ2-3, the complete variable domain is KAGVTQTPRYLIKTRGQQVTLSCSPISGHRSVSWYQQTPGQGLQFLFEYFSETQRNKGNFPGRFSGRQFSNSRSEMNVSTLELGDSALYLCASSLVGREDTQYFGPGTRLTVL.

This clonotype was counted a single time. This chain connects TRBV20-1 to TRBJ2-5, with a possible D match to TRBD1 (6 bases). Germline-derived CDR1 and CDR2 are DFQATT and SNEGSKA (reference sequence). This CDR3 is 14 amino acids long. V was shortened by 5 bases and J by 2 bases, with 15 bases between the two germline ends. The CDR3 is CSAAPGHPQETQYF. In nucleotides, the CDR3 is TGCAGTGCTGCGCCGGGACACCCACAAGAGACCCAGTACTTC.

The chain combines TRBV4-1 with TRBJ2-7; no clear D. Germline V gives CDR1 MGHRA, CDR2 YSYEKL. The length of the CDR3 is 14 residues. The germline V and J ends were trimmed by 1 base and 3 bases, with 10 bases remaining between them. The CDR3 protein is CASSQGLSGYEQYF. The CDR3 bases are TGCGCCAGCAGCCAAGGTCTTTCAGGCTACGAGCAGTACTTC.

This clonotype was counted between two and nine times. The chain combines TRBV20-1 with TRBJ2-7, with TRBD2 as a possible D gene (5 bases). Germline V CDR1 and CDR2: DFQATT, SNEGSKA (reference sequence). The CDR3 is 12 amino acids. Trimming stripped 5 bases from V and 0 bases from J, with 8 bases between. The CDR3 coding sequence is TGCAGTGCTTGGACTGCCTCCTACGAGCAGTACTTC. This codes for CSAWTASYEQYF.

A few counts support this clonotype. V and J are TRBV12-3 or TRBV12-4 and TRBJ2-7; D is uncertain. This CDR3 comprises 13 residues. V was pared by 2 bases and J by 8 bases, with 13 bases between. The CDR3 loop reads CASSLPGVIKQYF. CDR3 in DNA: TGTGCCAGCAGTTTACCTGGGGTGATCAAGCAGTACTTC.

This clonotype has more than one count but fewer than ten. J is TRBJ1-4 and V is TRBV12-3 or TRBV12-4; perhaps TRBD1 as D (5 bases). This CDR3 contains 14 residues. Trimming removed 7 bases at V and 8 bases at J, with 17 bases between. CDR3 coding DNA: TGTGCCAGCACCCAAAGGGGTGAGGGAGAAAAACTGTTTTTT. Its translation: CASTQRGEGEKLFF.

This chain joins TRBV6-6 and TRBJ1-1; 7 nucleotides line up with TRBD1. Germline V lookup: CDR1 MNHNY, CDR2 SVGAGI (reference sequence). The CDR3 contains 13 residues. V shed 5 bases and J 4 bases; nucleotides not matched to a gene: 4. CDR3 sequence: CASSVTGTTEAFF. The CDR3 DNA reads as TGTGCCAGCAGTGTGACAGGGACCACTGAAGCTTTCTTT.

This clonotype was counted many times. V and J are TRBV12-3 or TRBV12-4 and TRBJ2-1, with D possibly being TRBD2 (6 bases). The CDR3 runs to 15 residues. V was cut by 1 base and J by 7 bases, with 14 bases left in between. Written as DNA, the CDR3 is TGTGCCAGCAGTTTAGGAGCGGGCTCCCTAAATGAGCAGTTCTTC. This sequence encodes CASSLGAGSLNEQFF.

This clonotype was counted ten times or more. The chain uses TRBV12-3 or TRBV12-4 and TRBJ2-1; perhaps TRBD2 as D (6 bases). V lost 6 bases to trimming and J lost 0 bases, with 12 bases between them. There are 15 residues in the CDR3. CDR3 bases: TGTGCCAGCAGATCTAGCGCGAGCTCCTACAATGAGCAGTTCTTC. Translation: CASRSSASSYNEQFF.

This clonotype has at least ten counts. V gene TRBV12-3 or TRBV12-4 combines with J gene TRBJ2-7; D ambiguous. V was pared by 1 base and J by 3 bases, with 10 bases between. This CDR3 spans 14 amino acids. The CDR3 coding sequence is TGTGCCAGCAGTTTAGGACCAGCGTTCTACGAGCAGTACTTC. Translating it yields CASSLGPAFYEQYF.

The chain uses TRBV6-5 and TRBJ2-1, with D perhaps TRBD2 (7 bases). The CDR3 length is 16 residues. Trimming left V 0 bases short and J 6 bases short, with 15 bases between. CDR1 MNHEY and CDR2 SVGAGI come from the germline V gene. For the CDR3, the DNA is TGTGCCAGCAGTTACTCAGGCCTTAGGGGGGGCAATGAGCAGTTCTTC. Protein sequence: CASSYSGLRGGNEQFF.

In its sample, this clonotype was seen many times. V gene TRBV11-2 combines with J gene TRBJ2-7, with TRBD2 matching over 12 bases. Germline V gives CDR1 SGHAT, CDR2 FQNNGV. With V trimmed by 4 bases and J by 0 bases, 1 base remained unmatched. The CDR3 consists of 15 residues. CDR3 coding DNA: TGTGCCAGCAGCTCGACTAGCGGGGGCTCCTACGAGCAGTACTTC. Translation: CASSSTSGGSYEQYF.

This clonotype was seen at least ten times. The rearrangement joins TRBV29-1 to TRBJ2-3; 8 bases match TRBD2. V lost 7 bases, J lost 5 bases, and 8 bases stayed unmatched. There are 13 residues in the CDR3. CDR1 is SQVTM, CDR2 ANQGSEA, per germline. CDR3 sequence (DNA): TGCAGCGGGCGGGCGGGGGGTAAAGATACGCAGTATTTT. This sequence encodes CSGRAGGKDTQYF.

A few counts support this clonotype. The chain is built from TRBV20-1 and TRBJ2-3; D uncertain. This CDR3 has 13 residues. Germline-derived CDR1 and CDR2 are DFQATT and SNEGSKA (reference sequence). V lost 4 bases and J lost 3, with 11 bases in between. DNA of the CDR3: TGCAGTGCTACGGTCCCCGGGACAGATACGCAGTATTTT. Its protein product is CSATVPGTDTQYF.

The CDR3: CASSLGFGQGVYQETQYF. The CDR3 nucleotides read TGTGCCAGCAGTTTAGGGTTTGGTCAGGGGGTGTACCAAGAGACCCAGTACTTC. The chain has TRBV12-3 or TRBV12-4 and TRBJ2-5; 7 nucleotides align to TRBD1. The CDR3 length is 18 residues. Trimming cost V 1 base and J 0 bases; bases outside gene matches: 11.

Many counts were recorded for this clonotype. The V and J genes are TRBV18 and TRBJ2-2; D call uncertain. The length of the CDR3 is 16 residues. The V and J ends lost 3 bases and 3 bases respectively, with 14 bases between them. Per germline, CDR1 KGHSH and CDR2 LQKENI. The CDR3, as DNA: TGTGCCAGCTCACCGTTCCAGACTCAGGACACCGGGGAGCTGTTTTTT. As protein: CASSPFQTQDTGELFF.

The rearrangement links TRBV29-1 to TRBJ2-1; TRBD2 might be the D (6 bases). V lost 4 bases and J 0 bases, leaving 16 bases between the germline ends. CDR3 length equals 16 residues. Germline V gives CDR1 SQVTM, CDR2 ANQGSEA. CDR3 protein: CSVAGGVSSSYNEQFF. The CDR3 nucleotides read TGCAGCGTTGCGGGCGGGGTGTCGAGCTCCTACAATGAGCAGTTCTTC.